This T cell receptor (beta chain) emerged from a study of beta chain features in type 1 diabetes. The CDR3 runs to 15 residues. Germline V gene lookup returns CDR1 LNHDA and CDR2 SQIVND (reference sequence). Trimming removed 4 bases from V and 4 bases from J, with 16 bases in between. Isolated RNA was reverse transcribed in full, so expressed TCRB transcripts were sequenced. The repertoire was sequenced with immunoSEQ multiplex PCR; TCRdb's copy has only in-frame clones and lacks some. The sample lists hundreds of thousands of clones, approximately 10% seen once, with more than 0.015% in the top ten. The study, taken as a whole, reports: TCRB rearrangement may or may not be influenced by HLA type; here this remained unresolved. Among patients with Type 1 diabetes, TCRB CDR3s were moderately but significantly shorter in every one of the four CD4+ subsets.

All sorted populations exceeded 95% purity. A remark on this clone: The antigen remains unidentified.

This TCR derives from a man aged 25-40 years with type 1 diabetes. Sequencing used naive CD4+ T cells from blood. The chain joins TRBV19 to TRBJ2-5, with D perhaps matching TRBD2 (5 bases). The CDR3 loop is CASSTRTGRGETQYF. For the CDR3, the DNA is TGTGCCAGTAGTACACGGACGGGTCGGGGAGAGACCCAGTACTTC.